The TCR beta chain under discussion was sequenced for a study of control samples from healthy donors and cancer patients. The CDR3 is 14 amino acids. V shed 3 bases and J 8 bases; nucleotides not matched to a gene: 7. Germline assignment: CDR1 MGHRA and CDR2 YSYEKL. The data were produced by immunoSEQ multiplex PCR, yet TCRdb's version contains in-frame clones alone and is incomplete. The sample yields some 76,000 clones, roughly 89% seen once. This receptor was obtained from a man in his fifties or sixties with lung cancer. The chain is built from TRBV4-1 and TRBJ2-3; TRBD1 aligns across 8 bases. Specimen: PBMCs. DNA for the CDR3: TGCGCCAGCAGCCAGGCGACACAGGGGGGTACGCAGTATTTT. Translating it yields CASSQATQGGTQYF.